The 23 T cell receptor beta chains given below trace back to one sample, sequenced in a study of blood T cell repertoires in COVID-19. Clones were read by immunoSEQ multiplex PCR, and TCRdb kept only the in-frame ones, dropping some. The profile shows over 30,000 clones, roughly 90% of them singletons. The specimen was peripheral blood. The receptors shown here come from a human donor with active COVID-19. The donor label of this sample is uncertain.

This clone was seen a single time. The chain is built from TRBV6-6 and TRBJ2-7; weak D call: TRBD1 (5 bases). Trimming pared 2 bases from V and 2 bases from J, leaving 7 bases between. The CDR3 totals 13 residues. Per the germline V gene, CDR1 is MNHNY and CDR2 is SVGAGI (reference sequence). CDR3 sequence (DNA): TGTGCCAGCAGTTACGACAGACCCTACGAGCAGTACTTC. Its protein is CASSYDRPYEQYF.

This chain links TRBV7-3 with TRBJ1-2; perhaps TRBD1 as D (5 bases). The CDR3 totals 14 residues. With 2 bases removed from V and 8 bases from J, the gap between germline ends came to 15 bases. Looked up from germline, CDR1 is SGHTA and CDR2 is FQGTGA. The DNA of the CDR3 is TGTGCCAGCAGCTTAGAGGCGGGGGTAGGAGGCTACACCTTC. The encoded protein is CASSLEAGVGGYTF.

DNA of the CDR3: TGTGCCAGCAGTTACCCGGGACAGGCATGGGGCTACACCTTC. Residues: CASSYPGQAWGYTF. The chain combines TRBV6-2 or TRBV6-3 with TRBJ1-2; 8 bases fit TRBD1. The V gene end was trimmed by 2 bases and the J gene end by 8 bases; junction bases not matched to a gene: 7. Germline V gene data show CDR1 as MNHEY and CDR2 as SVGEGT. This CDR3 is 14 amino acids long.

This chain links TRBV9 with TRBJ2-2, with 10 nucleotides matching TRBD2. Germline CDR1 reads SGDLS; CDR2 reads YYNGEE. The CDR3 runs to 17 residues. V lost 2 bases, J lost 2 bases, and 6 bases stayed unmatched. The CDR3, as DNA: TGTGCCAGCAGCGTCAGGTGGACTAGCGGAAACACCGGGGAGCTGTTTTTT. Translation: CASSVRWTSGNTGELFF.

This clone has only a few counts. The CDR3 DNA sequence: TGTGCCAGCAGCGCCATGGGTACAGAAGAAGCTTTCTTT. Protein product: CASSAMGTEEAFF. This rearrangement joins TRBV11-2 to TRBJ1-1; no clear D. Looked up from germline, CDR1 is SGHAT and CDR2 is FQNNGV. The germline V and J ends were trimmed by 5 bases and 8 bases, with 15 bases remaining between them. The CDR3 runs to 13 residues.

This chain connects TRBV19 to TRBJ1-2; 8 bases align to TRBD1. CDR3 size: 14 residues. The ends lost 6 bases at V and 10 bases at J; junction bases unmatched: 13. The germline V gene has CDR1 LNHDA and CDR2 SQIVND (reference sequence). The CDR3 spells CASSFRGRPTLYTF. In DNA form, the CDR3 reads TGTGCCAGTAGCTTCAGGGGGCGGCCAACTCTCTACACCTTC.

The CDR3 DNA reads as TGTGCCAGCGAACCGGGGAGTACCGGGGAGCTGTTTTTT. This gives the protein CASEPGSTGELFF. The rearrangement uses TRBV6-5 and TRBJ2-2; possibly TRBD2 for D (5 bases). The germline gives CDR1 MNHEY, CDR2 SVGAGI. The V end was cut by 8 bases, the J end by 5 bases, with 12 bases between. The CDR3 runs to 13 residues.

The gene calls are TRBV5-8 and TRBJ1-3, with D perhaps matching TRBD1 (5 bases). This CDR3 comprises 16 residues. V was cut by 1 base and J by 0 bases, with 11 bases left in between. Germline CDR1 reads SGHTS; CDR2 reads YDEGEE. The CDR3 sequence: CASSLHTGPSGNTIYF. The CDR3 nucleotides are TGTGCCAGCAGCTTGCACACAGGACCCTCTGGAAACACCATATATTTT.

This clone was observed once. The rearrangement links TRBV6-2 or TRBV6-3 to TRBJ1-1, with D hard to call. The CDR3 totals 16 residues. Trimming pared 3 bases from V and 1 base from J, leaving 15 bases between. Germline lookup yields CDR1 MNHEY and CDR2 SVGEGT. The CDR3 loop reads CASSYSTDKPNTEAFF. The CDR3 DNA reads as TGTGCCAGCAGTTATTCTACCGACAAACCGAACACTGAAGCTTTCTTT.

This clone turned up a few times. CDR3 DNA sequence: TGTGCCAGCAGCTTAGCGCCCGAGGCCTACGAGCAGTACTTC. Its translation is CASSLAPEAYEQYF. J is TRBJ2-7 and V is TRBV7-2; D is unclear. Germline values: CDR1 SGHTA, CDR2 FQGNSA. This CDR3 spans 14 amino acids. V shed 0 bases and J shed 2 bases, with 8 bases lying between them.

This chain joins TRBV6-5 and TRBJ1-3; D is uncertain. The CDR3 is 14 amino acids. V was shortened by 8 bases and J by 0 bases, with 11 bases between the two germline ends. Germline V lookup: CDR1 MNHEY, CDR2 SVGAGI. The CDR3, as DNA: TGTGCCAGCCAGTTATATCTCTCTGGAAACACCATATATTTT. Translated, it gives CASQLYLSGNTIYF.

This clone was seen once. J is TRBJ1-2 and V is TRBV7-2, with D unresolved. V was trimmed by 2 bases and J by 4 bases, leaving 11 bases between them. Germline CDR1 SGHTA, CDR2 FQGNSA. This CDR3 region has 14 residues. The DNA of the CDR3 is TGTGCCAGCAGCTTACCGGGAGCGGTCTATGGCTACACCTTC. This translates into CASSLPGAVYGYTF.

This clone has a handful of counts. This chain uses TRBV4-3 with TRBJ2-7; 7 bases match TRBD1. V shed 1 base, J shed 3 bases, and the junction held 12 bases outside the gene matches. CDR3 size: 17 residues. The germline V gene encodes CDR1 LGHNA and CDR2 YSLEER. This chain's CDR3 is CASSQVGQLRRDYEQYF. The CDR3 region has the DNA TGCGCCAGCAGCCAAGTGGGACAGCTTAGACGGGACTACGAGCAGTACTTC.

The rearrangement links TRBV19 to TRBJ2-3; 12 bases map to TRBD2. The V gene end was trimmed by 9 bases and the J gene end by 1 base; junction bases not matched to a gene: 14. CDR1 is LNHDA, CDR2 SQIVND, per germline (reference sequence). The CDR3 covers 18 residues. This CDR3 is CASARGLAGGYGTDTQYF. In nucleotides, the CDR3 is TGTGCCAGCGCTCGCGGGCTAGCGGGGGGGTATGGCACAGATACGCAGTATTTT.

V usage is TRBV6-6 and J usage is TRBJ1-3, with D tentatively TRBD1 (6 bases). V was trimmed by 7 bases and J by 1 base, leaving 11 bases between them. CDR1 is MNHNY and CDR2 is SVGAGI in the germline V gene (reference sequence). This CDR3 region has 14 residues. CDR3 amino acids: CASKQGVSGNTIYF. CDR3 DNA sequence: TGTGCCAGCAAACAGGGAGTATCTGGAAACACCATATATTTT.

This clone was detected only once. The V gene is TRBV6-2 or TRBV6-3, the J gene TRBJ2-2, with 8 nucleotides matching TRBD1. V trimming: 5 bases; J trimming: 3 bases; junction bases outside the gene matches: 11. Germline V gives CDR1 MNHEY, CDR2 SVGEGT. The CDR3 totals 17 residues. This chain's CDR3 is CASSALETTGDTGELFF. As DNA, the CDR3 is TGTGCCAGCAGTGCACTAGAAACGACAGGGGACACCGGGGAGCTGTTTTTT.

The chain has TRBV12-3 or TRBV12-4 and TRBJ2-5; D ambiguous. This CDR3 has 12 residues. With 6 bases removed from V and 1 base from J, the gap between germline ends came to 6 bases. The CDR3 coding sequence is TGTGCCAGCAGGAGCATCCAAGAGACCCAGTACTTC. It translates to CASRSIQETQYF.

The chain carries TRBV7-2 and TRBJ2-7, with 7 bases that match TRBD1. The junction had 11 bases not matched to a gene; V was cut back by 5 bases and J by 7 bases. Germline V gene lookup returns CDR1 SGHTA and CDR2 FQGNSA. The CDR3 has 14 residues. The CDR3 loop reads CASSAGQAWGEQYF. Written as DNA, the CDR3 is TGTGCCAGCAGCGCTGGACAGGCCTGGGGGGAGCAGTACTTC.

This clone was counted between two and nine times. The V and J genes are TRBV27 and TRBJ2-5, with 7 bases that match TRBD1. The CDR3 has 14 amino acids. V lost 4 bases to trimming and J lost 6 bases; unmatched junction nucleotides: 8. Germline CDR1 and CDR2: MNHEY and SMNVEV (reference sequence). This CDR3 reads CASSSGTVGQTQYF. The CDR3, as DNA: TGTGCCAGCAGTTCCGGGACAGTTGGGCAGACCCAGTACTTC.

The rearrangement uses TRBV27 and TRBJ2-7; 7 bases agree with TRBD1. V trimming: 3 bases; J trimming: 4 bases; junction bases outside the gene matches: 6. The CDR3 is 14 amino acids. The germline V gene has CDR1 MNHEY and CDR2 SMNVEV (reference sequence). The DNA of the CDR3 is TGTGCCAGCAGTTTCGGCACAGGGGTTTACGAGCAGTACTTC. It specifies CASSFGTGVYEQYF.

J is TRBJ1-4 and V is TRBV9, with TRBD1 as a possible D gene (5 bases). The CDR3 runs to 14 residues. V gave up 5 bases and J gave up 5 bases, with 13 bases separating them. Germline lookup yields CDR1 SGDLS and CDR2 YYNGEE. CDR3 DNA sequence: TGTGCCAGCAGTCCCCGGGGGGGGAATGAAAAACTGTTTTTT. Protein product: CASSPRGGNEKLFF.

This sequence joins TRBV7-9 and TRBJ1-2; the D gene is possibly TRBD1 (6 bases). The germline V gene has CDR1 SEHNR and CDR2 FQNEAQ (reference sequence). V shed 5 bases and J shed 2 bases, with 9 bases lying between them. The CDR3 contains 13 residues. DNA of the CDR3: TGTGCCAGCAGCCACGGACAGAACTATGGCTACACCTTC. This codes for CASSHGQNYGYTF.

The chain combines TRBV28 with TRBJ2-3; 9 nucleotides line up with TRBD2. The germline V gene encodes CDR1 MDHEN and CDR2 SYDVKM. Trimming removed 2 bases from V and 7 bases from J; junction bases left unmatched: 10. The CDR3 is 16 amino acids. For the CDR3, the DNA is TGTGCCAGCAGTTTACTGACTAGCGGCATGCAACATACGCAGTATTTT. This encodes CASSLLTSGMQHTQYF.